The 4 T cell receptor beta chains presented below share a single source sample, sequenced in a study of human T cells and chemical hapten exposure. Time point denoted: patch test 1, 2 weeks after DPC sensitization. Treatment reported: therapeutic diphenylcyclopropenone sensitization with weekly scalp DPC. In TCRdb, the RACE reads were re-called with MiXCR into one record per CDR3 protein. The sample has about 360,000 distinct CDR3 sequences, approximately 6.3% seen once; the top ten hold more than 7%. Material: whole blood, obtained in connection with sensitization to the hapten diphenylcyclopropenone (DPC). The origin of the receptors is a woman aged 18 to 35 with alopecia areata. Some clones in this sample may be carry-over from other donors' samples.

V and J are TRBV5-4 and TRBJ2-5; possibly TRBD2 for D (5 bases). The CDR3 sequence is 16 residues long. Per germline, CDR1 SGHNT and CDR2 YYREEE (reference sequence). V was pared by 3 bases and J by 2 bases, with 17 bases between. This CDR3 is CASSSSPAARQETQYF. CDR3 in DNA: TGTGCCAGCAGCTCCTCGCCAGCGGCAAGACAAGAGACCCAGTACTTC.

The chain employs TRBV12-3 or TRBV12-4 and TRBJ1-4; tentative D call: TRBD1 (5 bases). V lost 4 bases, J lost 3 bases, and 12 bases lay in between. This CDR3 is 15 amino acids long. As DNA, the CDR3 is TGTGCCAGCAGTTCCCGATCGGGGCCTAATGAAAAACTGTTTTTT. Its translation is CASSSRSGPNEKLFF.

The genes are TRBV20-1 and TRBJ1-4; a possible D gene is TRBD1 (5 bases). The CDR3 has 14 residues. CDR1 and CDR2 from the germline V gene are DFQATT and SNEGSKA (reference sequence). Trimming stripped 0 bases from V and 4 bases from J, with 9 bases between. The CDR3 sequence is CSAREAGNNEKLFF. DNA for the CDR3: TGCAGTGCTAGAGAGGCAGGGAATAATGAAAAACTGTTTTTT.

The rearrangement joins TRBV5-1 to TRBJ1-1, with TRBD1 as a possible D gene (5 bases). Per the germline V gene, CDR1 is SGHRS and CDR2 is YFSETQ. The CDR3 covers 14 residues. Trimming stripped 6 bases from V and 1 base from J, with 13 bases between. The CDR3 here is CASIQGRGNTEAFF. DNA for the CDR3: TGCGCCAGCATCCAGGGTCGTGGGAACACTGAAGCTTTCTTT. The full variable domain, rest sourced from reference TRBV5-1 and TRBJ1-1, is KAGVTQTPRYLIKTRGQQVTLSCSPISGHRSVSWYQQTPGQGLQFLFEYFSETQRNKGNFPGRFSGRQFSNSRSEMNVSTLELGDSALYLCASIQGRGNTEAFFGQGTRLTVV.